The 32 T cell receptor beta chains below come from one sample, sequenced in a study of robustness of blood B and T cell sequencing. mRNA, not genomic DNA, served as the source for TCR beta repertoires. cDNA was made with a 5' template-switch oligo adding a universal priming site. Each cDNA molecule was tagged by a 12-nucleotide random UMI. TCRdb re-called the PCR reads with MiXCR, one entry per CDR3 protein. The sample holds thousands of distinct CDR3 sequences, 50% seen once. The source material was peripheral blood. The source is a human donor in good health.

This clonotype occurred once. The J gene is TRBJ1-5, the V gene TRBV6-5; D uncertain. V gave up 0 bases and J gave up 3 bases, with 3 bases separating them. Germline V gives CDR1 MNHEY, CDR2 SVGAGI. This CDR3 spans 13 amino acids. As DNA, the CDR3 is TGTGCCAGCAGTTACTCCCTCAATCAGCCCCAGCATTTT. It codes for CASSYSLNQPQHF.

This chain uses TRBV12-3 or TRBV12-4 with TRBJ1-5; TRBD1 might be the D (5 bases). The length of the CDR3 is 14 residues. V lost 8 bases and J lost 7, with 18 bases in between. DNA for the CDR3: TGTGCCAGCCAACAAGGCGGGGGGTACCAGCCCCAGCATTTT. Protein product: CASQQGGGYQPQHF.

This sequence joins TRBV20-1 and TRBJ1-2; D not resolved. V lost 1 base and J lost 4, with 10 bases in between. The CDR3 loop spans 13 amino acids. Germline V gene lookup returns CDR1 DFQATT and CDR2 SNEGSKA (reference sequence). CDR3 bases: TGCAGTGCTAGAGCGGGCAGCATCTATGGCTACACCTTC. It translates to CSARAGSIYGYTF.

The sample holds a few counts of this clonotype. An end of the junction differs from the germline gene, which may be a read error. The chain joins TRBV30 to TRBJ2-3; D is undetermined. Germline assignment: CDR1 GTSNPN and CDR2 SVGIG (reference sequence). This CDR3 spans 13 amino acids. CDR3 nucleotide sequence: TGTGCCTGGAGTCCCCAGAGCACAGATGCGCAGTATTTT. Amino acid sequence: CAWSPQSTDAQYF.

This clonotype has a single count. The chain carries TRBV6-1 and TRBJ2-1, with no clear D. The germline CDR1 and CDR2 sequences are MNHNS and SASEGT. Trimming removed 5 bases at V and 0 bases at J, with 11 bases between. This CDR3 comprises 15 residues. The CDR3 loop is CASSPTYPSYNEQFF. DNA of the CDR3: TGTGCCAGCAGTCCTACATATCCCTCCTACAATGAGCAGTTCTTC.

V gene TRBV29-1 combines with J gene TRBJ1-1; TRBD1 agrees at 8 bases. The CDR3 has 16 residues. Trimming cost V 4 bases and J 3 bases; bases outside gene matches: 13. CDR1 is SQVTM and CDR2 is ANQGSEA in the germline V gene. The CDR3 sequence: CSVVELQGGRDTEAFF. DNA for the CDR3: TGCAGCGTTGTGGAGCTACAGGGGGGCCGGGACACTGAAGCTTTCTTT.

In this sample, this clonotype turned up a few times. The chain links TRBV6-1 to TRBJ1-1; no definite D call. Trimming cost V 6 bases and J 8 bases, with 16 bases left between them. Germline CDR1 is MNHNS and CDR2 is SASEGT. CDR3 length: 13 residues. Here the CDR3 DNA reads TGTGCCAGCAGCGTCGGGGAACAACAAGAAGCTTTCTTT. Translating it yields CASSVGEQQEAFF.

This sequence joins TRBV5-4 and TRBJ1-2; a weak D match, TRBD1 (5 bases). CDR1 and CDR2 from the germline V gene are SGHNT and YYREEE (reference sequence). CDR3 size: 13 residues. Trimming stripped 5 bases from V and 7 bases from J, with 15 bases between. The DNA for the CDR3 is TGTGCCAGCAGGGAAGGGCAGGGACGTGGCTACACCTTC. Encoded protein: CASREGQGRGYTF.

This clonotype was seen a few times. CDR3 residues: CASSLDLVRIYEQYF. DNA of the CDR3: TGTGCCAGCAGCTTAGATCTGGTGCGGATCTACGAGCAGTACTTC. V usage is TRBV11-2 and J usage is TRBJ2-7; D uncertain. The CDR3 has 15 amino acids. Germline CDR1 and CDR2: SGHAT and FQNNGV. Deletions cut 0 bases from V and 3 bases from J, with 12 bases between.

This clonotype was found a few times. The gene calls are TRBV20-1 and TRBJ1-3; D uncertain. The CDR3 covers 17 residues. The V end was cut by 1 base, the J end by 0 bases, with 16 bases between. Germline V gene sequence: CDR1 DFQATT, CDR2 SNEGSKA (reference sequence). The CDR3 sequence is CSARGLGRTFSGNTIYF. The CDR3 region has the DNA TGCAGTGCTAGAGGGCTGGGCAGGACCTTCTCTGGAAACACCATATATTTT.

V usage is TRBV10-3 and J usage is TRBJ1-5; D possibly corresponds to TRBD1 (6 bases). This CDR3 comprises 15 residues. V was trimmed by 4 bases and J by 7 bases, leaving 17 bases between them. CDR1 and CDR2 (germline): ENHRY, SYGVKD. CDR3 protein: CAISGGQATGQPQHF. CDR3 bases: TGTGCCATCAGTGGGGGGCAGGCAACGGGGCAGCCCCAGCATTTT.

The chain combines TRBV20-1 with TRBJ2-3, with D uncertain. Germline V gene sequence: CDR1 DFQATT, CDR2 SNEGSKA (reference sequence). CDR3 size: 13 residues. Trimming took 0 bases from V and 6 from J, leaving 10 bases between them. The DNA for the CDR3 is TGCAGTGCTAGAGATACCGCCGGGGATACGCAGTATTTT. As protein: CSARDTAGDTQYF.

The J gene is TRBJ2-1, the V gene TRBV29-1; D may be TRBD2 (5 bases). The CDR3 runs to 13 residues. Trimming took 6 bases from V and 5 from J, leaving 14 bases between them. The germline CDR1 and CDR2 sequences are SQVTM and ANQGSEA. This CDR3 reads CSVGRGRNNEQFF. The CDR3 region has the DNA TGCAGCGTAGGCCGGGGAAGAAACAATGAGCAGTTCTTC.

V gene TRBV19 combines with J gene TRBJ1-6; D is unresolved. Germline values: CDR1 LNHDA, CDR2 SQIVND (reference sequence). This CDR3 is 14 amino acids long. V lost 6 bases and J 4 bases, leaving 10 bases between the germline ends. DNA of the CDR3: TGTGCCAGTAGATCGTGGGCGTATAATTCACCCCTCCACTTT. Protein product: CASRSWAYNSPLHF.

V usage is TRBV5-4 and J usage is TRBJ1-3; a weak D match, TRBD1 (5 bases). Germline V gene data show CDR1 as SGHNT and CDR2 as YYREEE (reference sequence). This CDR3 has 16 residues. V lost 1 base, J lost 1 base, and 12 bases lay in between. The CDR3 region has the DNA TGTGCCAGCAGCTTGCAGGGCGCAGGTTCTGGAAACACCATATATTTT. The encoded protein is CASSLQGAGSGNTIYF.

CDR3 in amino acids: CASSAELAGGLRNTGELFF. CDR3 coding DNA: TGTGCCAGCAGTGCGGAACTAGCGGGGGGGCTTAGGAACACCGGGGAGCTGTTTTTT. This rearrangement joins TRBV2 to TRBJ2-2, with TRBD2 identical over 13 bases. Germline-derived CDR1 and CDR2 are SNHLY and FYNNEI. Losses at the gene ends were 4 bases for V and 1 base for J; bases not matched to a gene: 9. The CDR3 sequence is 19 residues long.

Only a few counts were recorded for this clonotype. The chain joins TRBV24-1 to TRBJ1-2; 7 bases are shared with TRBD1. The CDR3 extends over 14 amino acids. V lost 3 bases, J lost 5 bases, and 5 bases stayed unmatched. Germline V CDR1 and CDR2: KGHDR, SFDVKD. CDR3: CATSDGSGGYGYTF. CDR3 nucleotides: TGTGCCACCAGTGATGGGTCAGGGGGATATGGCTACACCTTC.

This clonotype was seen a single time. The chain couples TRBV24-1 to TRBJ1-2; no definite D call. V lost 4 bases to trimming and J lost 3 bases, with 8 bases between them. Looked up from germline, CDR1 is KGHDR and CDR2 is SFDVKD. The CDR3 runs to 13 residues. CDR3 in amino acids: CATSDSSYYGYTF. Written as DNA, the CDR3 is TGTGCCACCAGTGACAGCTCCTACTATGGCTACACCTTC.

This clonotype has just one count. The chain joins TRBV7-3 to TRBJ2-7; D remains unclear. V lost 5 bases, J lost 0 bases, and 11 bases lay in between. CDR3 length: 14 amino acids. The germline V gene has CDR1 SGHTA and CDR2 FQGTGA. DNA for the CDR3: TGTGCCAGCAGCCCTGCTCGGAGCTCCTACGAGCAGTACTTC. Protein: CASSPARSSYEQYF.

V and J are TRBV30 and TRBJ1-2, with D tentatively TRBD1 (6 bases). CDR1 is GTSNPN, CDR2 SVGIG, per germline (reference sequence). The CDR3 sequence is 15 residues long. Trimming took off 0 bases at V and 3 bases at J, with 14 bases between the two ends. The CDR3 DNA is TGTGCCTGGAGTGTACCAGGGGCGCCAGACTATGGCTACACCTTC. Residues: CAWSVPGAPDYGYTF.

In its sample, this clonotype is large. The chain carries TRBV7-3 and TRBJ1-6, with no clear D. The CDR3 runs to 15 residues. Per the germline V gene, CDR1 is SGHTA and CDR2 is FQGTGA. Trimming took 0 bases from V and 7 from J, leaving 10 bases between them. The CDR3 DNA reads TGTGCCAGCAGCTTAACGGGCGGCTCAAATTCACCCCTCCACTTT. Translation: CASSLTGGSNSPLHF.

CDR3 DNA sequence: TGCAGTGCAGCCGGGACAGGGATGAACTATGGCTACACCTTC. Translated: CSAAGTGMNYGYTF. The chain recombines TRBV20-1 with TRBJ1-2; 9 nucleotides line up with TRBD1. From germline, CDR1 is DFQATT and CDR2 SNEGSKA (reference sequence). The length of the CDR3 is 14 residues. The V segment lost 6 bases and the J segment 2 bases; nucleotides outside the gene matches: 7.

This clonotype was picked up one time. This chain links TRBV7-2 with TRBJ2-5; TRBD1 matches at 7 bases. Trimming cost V 5 bases and J 5 bases; bases outside gene matches: 8. The V gene's germline CDR1 is SGHTA and CDR2 FQGNSA. The CDR3 totals 14 residues. CDR3 sequence (DNA): TGTGCCAGCAGCCCTAACAGGGGATCGGAGACCCAGTACTTC. Protein product: CASSPNRGSETQYF.

CDR3 in amino acids: CAWRERTYTEAFF. The DNA for the CDR3 is TGTGCCTGGAGAGAAAGGACCTACACTGAAGCTTTCTTT. The chain employs TRBV30 and TRBJ1-1, with D hard to call. Germline loops: CDR1 GTSNPN, CDR2 SVGIG (reference sequence). This CDR3 has 13 amino acids. Trimming left V 3 bases short and J 3 bases short, with 11 bases between.

The rearrangement joins TRBV20-1 to TRBJ2-7, with TRBD2 matching over 7 bases. The V segment lost 1 base and the J segment 4 bases; nucleotides outside the gene matches: 4. The CDR3 covers 13 residues. The germline V gene has CDR1 DFQATT and CDR2 SNEGSKA (reference sequence). The CDR3 DNA follows: TGCAGTGCTAGAGGGCCGGGGGGATACGAGCAGTACTTC. Protein sequence: CSARGPGGYEQYF.

The V gene is TRBV30, the J gene TRBJ1-2, with 8 bases aligning to TRBD1. The junction had 5 bases not matched to a gene; V was cut back by 3 bases and J by 8 bases. The length of the CDR3 is 12 residues. Germline V lookup: CDR1 GTSNPN, CDR2 SVGIG (reference sequence). CDR3: CAWRQGAEGYTF. The CDR3 region has the DNA TGTGCCTGGAGGCAGGGGGCAGAGGGCTACACCTTC.

The chain has TRBV6-5 and TRBJ1-2; possible D gene TRBD1, 6 bases. This CDR3 comprises 15 residues. V was pared by 0 bases and J by 4 bases, with 12 bases between. In germline, CDR1 is MNHEY, CDR2 SVGAGI. The CDR3 is CASSYSMGGRYGYTF. The CDR3 DNA reads as TGTGCCAGCAGTTACTCGATGGGGGGGCGCTATGGCTACACCTTC.

By its share, this clonotype is large. V usage is TRBV27 and J usage is TRBJ1-5; D unresolved. This CDR3 has 13 residues. With 6 bases removed from V and 3 bases from J, the gap between germline ends came to 9 bases. Looked up from germline, CDR1 is MNHEY and CDR2 is SMNVEV (reference sequence). The CDR3 reads CASSLGPNQPQHF. Written as DNA, the CDR3 is TGTGCCAGCAGCCTAGGACCCAATCAGCCCCAGCATTTT.

The chain joins TRBV23-1 to TRBJ2-7; 10 bases are shared with TRBD1. TRBV23-1 is known as an ORF, though its function is uncertain. Trimming cost V 2 bases and J 4 bases; bases outside gene matches: 8. The CDR3 is 16 amino acids. CDR3 nucleotide sequence: TGCGCCAGCAGTCAAGAAGGGGGACAGGGGAGTTACGAGCAGTACTTC. Its protein product is CASSQEGGQGSYEQYF.

This clonotype was counted a few times. The chain joins TRBV7-9 to TRBJ1-2, with 7 bases that match TRBD1. CDR1 is SEHNR, CDR2 FQNEAQ, per germline (reference sequence). This CDR3 contains 14 residues. V lost 2 bases to trimming and J lost 4 bases; unmatched junction nucleotides: 4. The CDR3 nucleotides read TGTGCCAGCAGCTTACCAGGGGGATTCTATGGCTACACCTTC. This translates into CASSLPGGFYGYTF.

The chain combines TRBV30 with TRBJ2-7; D unresolved. This CDR3 region has 13 residues. V lost 1 base and J lost 5, with 12 bases in between. Germline lookup yields CDR1 GTSNPN and CDR2 SVGIG (reference sequence). CDR3 residues: CAWSASVLHEQYF. CDR3 bases: TGTGCCTGGAGTGCCTCTGTGCTCCACGAGCAGTACTTC.

Only a few counts were recorded for this clonotype. V gene TRBV11-1 combines with J gene TRBJ2-7; D might be TRBD2 (6 bases). Germline CDR1 SGHAT, CDR2 FQDESV (reference sequence). This CDR3 region has 13 residues. Trimming took off 2 bases at V and 3 bases at J, with 8 bases between the two ends. This CDR3 reads CASSLSSDYEQYF. CDR3 nucleotide sequence: TGTGCCAGCAGCTTATCTAGCGACTACGAGCAGTACTTC.